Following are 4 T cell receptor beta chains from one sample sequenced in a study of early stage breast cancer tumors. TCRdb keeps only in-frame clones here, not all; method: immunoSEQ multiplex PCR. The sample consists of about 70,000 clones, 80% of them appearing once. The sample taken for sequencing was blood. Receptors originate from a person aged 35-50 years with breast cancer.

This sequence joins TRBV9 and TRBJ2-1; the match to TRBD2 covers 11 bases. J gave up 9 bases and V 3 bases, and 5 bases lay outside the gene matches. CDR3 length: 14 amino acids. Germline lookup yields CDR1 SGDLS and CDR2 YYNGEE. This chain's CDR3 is CASSGLAGGSEQFF. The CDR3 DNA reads TGTGCCAGCAGCGGATTAGCGGGAGGGAGTGAGCAGTTCTTC.

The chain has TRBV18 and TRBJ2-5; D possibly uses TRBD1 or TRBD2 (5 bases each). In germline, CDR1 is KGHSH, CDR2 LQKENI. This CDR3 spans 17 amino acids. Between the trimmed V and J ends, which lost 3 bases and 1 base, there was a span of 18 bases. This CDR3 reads CASSPIGVRDRQETQYF. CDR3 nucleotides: TGTGCCAGCTCACCTATAGGAGTCAGGGACCGCCAAGAGACCCAGTACTTC.

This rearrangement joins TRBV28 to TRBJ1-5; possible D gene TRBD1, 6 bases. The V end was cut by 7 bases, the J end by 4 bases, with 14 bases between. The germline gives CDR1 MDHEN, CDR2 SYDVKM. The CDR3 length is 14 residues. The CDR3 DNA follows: TGTGCCAGCAATCATGAGGGGGTGAATCAGCCCCAGCATTTT. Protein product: CASNHEGVNQPQHF. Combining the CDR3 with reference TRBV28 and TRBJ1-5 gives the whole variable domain DVKVTQSSRYLVKRTGEKVFLECVQDMDHENMFWYRQDPGLGLRLIYFSYDVKMKEKGDIPEGYSVSREKKERFSLILESASTNQTSMYLCASNHEGVNQPQHFGDGTRLSIL.

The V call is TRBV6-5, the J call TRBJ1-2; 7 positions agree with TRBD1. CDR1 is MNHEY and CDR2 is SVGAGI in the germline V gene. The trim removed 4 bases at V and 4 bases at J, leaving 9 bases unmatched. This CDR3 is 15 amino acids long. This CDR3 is CASSSTGTAGYGYTF. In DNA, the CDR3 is TGTGCCAGCAGTTCTACCGGGACAGCTGGCTATGGCTACACCTTC.